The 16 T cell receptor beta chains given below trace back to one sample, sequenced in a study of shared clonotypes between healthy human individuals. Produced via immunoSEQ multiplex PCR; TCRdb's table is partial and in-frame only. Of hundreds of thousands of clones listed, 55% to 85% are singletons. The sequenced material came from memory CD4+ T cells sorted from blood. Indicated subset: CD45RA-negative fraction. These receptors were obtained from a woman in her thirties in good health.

The CDR3 nucleotides read TGTGCCAGCAGTTCCGAAGGACAGGGGACCTACGAGCAGTACTTC. Translated, it gives CASSSEGQGTYEQYF. This chain connects TRBV6-6 to TRBJ2-7, with 9 positions matching TRBD1. CDR1 is MNHNY and CDR2 is SVGAGI in the germline V gene (reference sequence). This CDR3 spans 15 amino acids. J was trimmed by 2 bases and V by 4 bases; bases with no gene match: 6.

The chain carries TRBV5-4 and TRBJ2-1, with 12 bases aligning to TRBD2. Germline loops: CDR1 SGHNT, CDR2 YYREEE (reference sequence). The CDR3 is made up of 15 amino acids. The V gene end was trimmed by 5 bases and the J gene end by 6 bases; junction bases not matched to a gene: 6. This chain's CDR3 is CASRLGLAGINEQFF. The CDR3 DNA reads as TGTGCCAGCAGACTAGGACTAGCGGGAATCAATGAGCAGTTCTTC.

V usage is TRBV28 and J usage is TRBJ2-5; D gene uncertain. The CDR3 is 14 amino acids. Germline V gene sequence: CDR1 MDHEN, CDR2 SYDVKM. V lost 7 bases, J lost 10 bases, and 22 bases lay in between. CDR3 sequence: CASTKTTAPRDQYF. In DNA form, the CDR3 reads TGTGCCAGCACAAAAACCACTGCGCCAAGAGACCAGTACTTC.

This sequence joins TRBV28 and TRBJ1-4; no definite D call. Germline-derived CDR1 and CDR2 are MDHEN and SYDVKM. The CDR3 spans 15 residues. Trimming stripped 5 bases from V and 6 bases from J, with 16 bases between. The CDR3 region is CASSPGRAGDEKLFF. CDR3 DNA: TGTGCCAGCAGTCCAGGACGGGCCGGGGATGAAAAACTGTTTTTT.

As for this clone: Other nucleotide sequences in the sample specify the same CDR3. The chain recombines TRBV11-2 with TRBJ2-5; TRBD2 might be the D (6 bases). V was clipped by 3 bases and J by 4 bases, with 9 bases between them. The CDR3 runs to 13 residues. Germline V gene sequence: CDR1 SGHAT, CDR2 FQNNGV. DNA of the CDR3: TGTGCCAGCAGCTTGGGACTGTCAGAGACCCAGTACTTC. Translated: CASSLGLSETQYF.

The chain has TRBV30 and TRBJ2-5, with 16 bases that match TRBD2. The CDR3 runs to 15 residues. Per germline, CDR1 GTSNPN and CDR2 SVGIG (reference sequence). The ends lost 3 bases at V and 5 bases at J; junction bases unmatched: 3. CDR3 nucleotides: TGTGCCTGGAGCCCGGGACTAGCGGGAGGGGAGACCCAGTACTTC. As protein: CAWSPGLAGGETQYF. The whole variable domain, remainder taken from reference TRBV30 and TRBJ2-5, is SQTIHQWPATLVQPVGSPLSLECTVEGTSNPNLYWYRQAAGRGLQLLFYSVGIGQISSEVPQNLSASRPQDRQFILSSKKLLLSDSGFYLCAWSPGLAGGETQYFGPGTRLLVL.

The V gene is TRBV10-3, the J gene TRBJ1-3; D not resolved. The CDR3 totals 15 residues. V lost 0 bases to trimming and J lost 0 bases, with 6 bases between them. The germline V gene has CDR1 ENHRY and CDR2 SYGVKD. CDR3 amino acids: CAISESYGSGNTIYF. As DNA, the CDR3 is TGTGCCATCAGTGAGTCGTACGGCTCTGGAAACACCATATATTTT.

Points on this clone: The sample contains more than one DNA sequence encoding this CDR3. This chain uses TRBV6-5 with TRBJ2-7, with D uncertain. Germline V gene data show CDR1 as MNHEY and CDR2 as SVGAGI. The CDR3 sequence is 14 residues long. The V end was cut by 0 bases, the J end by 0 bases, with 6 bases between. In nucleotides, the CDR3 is TGTGCCAGCAGTTACTCCGCAGGCTCCTACGAGCAGTACTTC. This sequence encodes CASSYSAGSYEQYF.

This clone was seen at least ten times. The CDR3 bases are TGCGCCAGCAGCGGGACCGGGACTACAAATGAGCAGTTCTTC. Its protein product is CASSGTGTTNEQFF. The rearrangement joins TRBV5-1 to TRBJ2-1, with 7 bases matching TRBD2. V shed 4 bases and J 7 bases; nucleotides not matched to a gene: 8. Germline assignment: CDR1 SGHRS and CDR2 YFSETQ. The CDR3 has 14 residues.

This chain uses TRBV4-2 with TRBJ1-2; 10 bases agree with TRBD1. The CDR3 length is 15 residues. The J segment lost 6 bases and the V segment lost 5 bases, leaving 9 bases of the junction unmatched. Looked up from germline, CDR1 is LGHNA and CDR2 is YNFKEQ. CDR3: CASSTGQGGIDGYTF. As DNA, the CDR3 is TGTGCCAGCAGCACCGGACAGGGGGGTATTGATGGCTACACCTTC.

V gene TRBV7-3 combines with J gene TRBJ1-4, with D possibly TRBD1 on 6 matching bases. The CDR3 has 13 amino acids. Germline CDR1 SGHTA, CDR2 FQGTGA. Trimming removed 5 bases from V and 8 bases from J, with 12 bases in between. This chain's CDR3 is CASSAQGGEKLFF. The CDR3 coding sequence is TGTGCCAGCAGCGCACAGGGTGGAGAAAAACTGTTTTTT.

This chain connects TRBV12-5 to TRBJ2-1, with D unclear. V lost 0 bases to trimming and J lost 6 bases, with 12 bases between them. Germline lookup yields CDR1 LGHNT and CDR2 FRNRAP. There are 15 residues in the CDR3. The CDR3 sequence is CASGLVSRFSNEQFF. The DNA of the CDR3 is TGTGCTAGTGGTTTGGTCTCTAGATTCTCCAATGAGCAGTTCTTC.

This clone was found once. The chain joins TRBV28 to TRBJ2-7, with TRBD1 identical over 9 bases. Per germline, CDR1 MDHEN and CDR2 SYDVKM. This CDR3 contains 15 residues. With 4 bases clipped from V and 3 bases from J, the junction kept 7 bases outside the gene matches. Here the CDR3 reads CASSSQGARGYEQYF. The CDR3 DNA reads TGTGCCAGCAGTTCACAGGGGGCGCGAGGCTACGAGCAGTACTTC.

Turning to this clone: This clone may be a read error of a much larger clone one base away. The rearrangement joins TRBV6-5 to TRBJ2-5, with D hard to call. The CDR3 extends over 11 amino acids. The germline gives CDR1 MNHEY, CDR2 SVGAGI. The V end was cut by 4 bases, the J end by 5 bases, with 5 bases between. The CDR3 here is CASSFSETQYF. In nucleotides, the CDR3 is TGTGCCAGCAGTTTTTCGGAGACCCAGTACTTC.

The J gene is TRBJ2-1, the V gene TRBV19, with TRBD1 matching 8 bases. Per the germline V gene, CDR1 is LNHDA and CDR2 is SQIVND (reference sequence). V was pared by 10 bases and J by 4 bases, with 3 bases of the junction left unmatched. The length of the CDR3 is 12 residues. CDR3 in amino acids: CATRDRYNEQFF. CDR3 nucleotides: TGTGCCACGCGGGACAGGTACAATGAGCAGTTCTTC. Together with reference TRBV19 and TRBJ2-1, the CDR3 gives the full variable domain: DGGITQSPKYLFRKEGQNVTLSCEQNLNHDAMYWYRQDPGQGLRLIYYSQIVNDFQKGDIAEGYSVSREKKESFPLTVTSAQKNPTAFYLCATRDRYNEQFFGPGTRLTVL.

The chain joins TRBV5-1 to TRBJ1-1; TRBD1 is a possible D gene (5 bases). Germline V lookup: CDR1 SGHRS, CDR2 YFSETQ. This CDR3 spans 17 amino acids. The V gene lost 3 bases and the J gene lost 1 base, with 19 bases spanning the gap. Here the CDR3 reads CASSWGRSGTPNTEAFF. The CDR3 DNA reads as TGCGCCAGCAGCTGGGGTCGGTCGGGGACGCCGAACACTGAAGCTTTCTTT.